A single sample gave rise to the 9 T cell receptor beta chains below, sequenced in a study of technical replicates of blood from several donors. Here immunoSEQ multiplex PCR was the method, and the copy in TCRdb shows in-frame clones only, minus some. Of over 90,000 clones listed, around 96% were seen once; the top ten hold more than 0.2%. The sequenced sample consisted of T cells isolated from PBMCs. Receptors originate from a human donor in good health.

The chain recombines TRBV29-1 with TRBJ1-1; D ambiguous. Trimming removed 4 bases from V and 3 bases from J, with 15 bases in between. Germline V gene data show CDR1 as SQVTM and CDR2 as ANQGSEA. This CDR3 comprises 14 residues. CDR3 loop: CSVVFQFGDTEAFF. CDR3 in DNA: TGCAGCGTTGTTTTCCAGTTTGGAGACACTGAAGCTTTCTTT.

V gene TRBV7-9 combines with J gene TRBJ1-4, with 9 bases fitting TRBD1. Looked up from germline, CDR1 is SEHNR and CDR2 is FQNEAQ (reference sequence). The CDR3 contains 14 residues. The ends lost 4 bases at V and 5 bases at J; junction bases unmatched: 2. CDR3 sequence: CASSSTGGNEKLFF. As DNA, the CDR3 is TGTGCCAGCAGCTCGACAGGGGGGAATGAAAAACTGTTTTTT.

The chain carries TRBV7-2 and TRBJ2-7; D not resolved. This CDR3 spans 13 amino acids. Trimming removed 1 base from V and 2 bases from J, with 6 bases in between. From germline, CDR1 is SGHTA and CDR2 FQGNSA. The DNA for the CDR3 is TGTGCCAGCAGCTTAGGTAGTACCTACGAGCAGTACTTC. Translation gives CASSLGSTYEQYF.

The chain combines TRBV6-6 with TRBJ2-7; a possible D gene is TRBD1 (6 bases). Per the germline V gene, CDR1 is MNHNY and CDR2 is SVGAGI (reference sequence). The V end was cut by 2 bases, the J end by 5 bases, with 7 bases between. The CDR3 runs to 12 residues. The CDR3 loop reads CASSYEGDEQYF. The CDR3 bases are TGTGCCAGCAGTTACGAGGGGGACGAGCAGTACTTC.

V gene TRBV10-1 combines with J gene TRBJ2-2; TRBD2 agrees at 12 bases. The V gene's germline CDR1 is WNHNN and CDR2 SYGVQD (reference sequence). J gave up 5 bases and V 6 bases, and 4 bases lay outside the gene matches. The CDR3 spans 15 residues. The CDR3 spells CASRSGTSGTGELFF. In nucleotides, the CDR3 is TGCGCCAGCAGATCCGGGACTAGCGGGACCGGGGAGCTGTTTTTT.

V gene TRBV19 combines with J gene TRBJ1-2, with 9 bases identical to TRBD1. The CDR3 totals 13 residues. Germline trimming cut 6 bases from V and 7 bases from J; bases unmatched to any gene: 6. CDR1 and CDR2 (germline): LNHDA, SQIVND (reference sequence). Written as DNA, the CDR3 is TGTGCCAGTAGCGATCGACAGGGGGTTGGCTACACCTTC. Translation gives CASSDRQGVGYTF.

The chain has TRBV6-5 and TRBJ1-1, with unresolved D. Germline CDR1 is MNHEY and CDR2 is SVGAGI. The CDR3 has 15 amino acids. The V gene lost 6 bases and the J gene lost 0 bases, with 14 bases spanning the gap. The DNA of the CDR3 is TGTGCCAGCAGAGCAGGAAAATGGATGAACACTGAAGCTTTCTTT. As protein: CASRAGKWMNTEAFF.

The gene calls are TRBV19 and TRBJ1-6, with TRBD1 identical over 8 bases. The CDR3 totals 15 residues. From germline, CDR1 is LNHDA and CDR2 SQIVND (reference sequence). Trimming at V came to 4 bases and at J to 7 bases, leaving 6 bases not matched to a gene. CDR3 in DNA: TGTGCCAGTAGTAGCCTACAGGGGGTCAATTCACCCCTCCACTTT. Protein sequence: CASSSLQGVNSPLHF.

V gene TRBV27 combines with J gene TRBJ2-2; TRBD1 might be the D (6 bases). The length of the CDR3 is 15 residues. Germline CDR1 reads MNHEY; CDR2 reads SMNVEV (reference sequence). V lost 2 bases, J lost 6 bases, and 13 bases lay in between. CDR3 in amino acids: CASSLSRGESGELFF. Written as DNA, the CDR3 is TGTGCCAGCAGTTTAAGCAGGGGAGAATCCGGGGAGCTGTTTTTT.